A selection of T cell receptor beta chains follows, all from one sample in a study of control samples from healthy donors and cancer patients. The assay was immunoSEQ multiplex PCR, and TCRdb's table has in-frame clones only and misses some. The sample lists approximately 120,000 clones, roughly 84% occurring once. The sample was blood. The source is a man between 18 and 29 years old in good health. Each CDR3 is given with its conserved first and last residue. A D gene is named only where the DNA matches it firmly. The listing skips clone size in some rows; elsewhere it reads once, few, many or a size class.

v_call,clone_size,j_call,d_call,cdr3_length,cdr3_nt,cdr3_aa
TRBV5-1,-,TRBJ1-1,-,15,TGCGCCAGCAGCTTGGGTCCAGGGCTAAAGGCTGAAGCTTTCTTT,CASSLGPGLKAEAFF
TRBV4-1,-,TRBJ2-7,-,17,TGCGCCAGCAGCCAAGATCAGGGCCTATCCCTTCCTCCGGAGCAGTACTTC,CASSQDQGLSLPPEQYF
TRBV9,-,TRBJ1-4,TRBD1,15,TGTGCCAGCAGCGCCGCCGGGACAGGCGATGAAAAACTGTTTTTT,CASSAAGTGDEKLFF
TRBV7-9,-,TRBJ2-7,-,13,TGTGCCAGCAGCCCCCGGACTACCTACGAGCAGTACTTC,CASSPRTTYEQYF
TRBV6-1,-,TRBJ1-3,-,14,TGTGCCAGCAGTGAATTTATCTCTGGAAACACCATATATTTT,CASSEFISGNTIYF
TRBV9,-,TRBJ2-5,-,19,TGTGCCAGCAGCCAAACGGATGACCGGGACACCTGGATTGGGGAGACCCAGTACTTC,CASSQTDDRDTWIGETQYF
TRBV30,-,TRBJ1-2,-,14,TGTGCCTGGAGTGCTTATGGGGGGAATGATGGCTACACCTTC,CAWSAYGGNDGYTF
TRBV7-8,-,TRBJ1-2,-,12,TGTGCCAGCAGCTTCTGGAACTATGGCTACACCTTC,CASSFWNYGYTF
TRBV30,-,TRBJ1-5,-,12,TGTGCCTGGAGTGAAAGTGGTCAGCCCCAGCATTTT,CAWSESGQPQHF
TRBV6-5,-,TRBJ1-5,-,13,TGTGCCAGCAGATTACAGAGCAATCAGCCCCAGCATTTT,CASRLQSNQPQHF
TRBV4-1,-,TRBJ1-1,-,15,TGCGCCAGCAGCCAAGATCGGCCGTCGGACACTGAAGCTTTCTTT,CASSQDRPSDTEAFF
TRBV6-5,once,TRBJ2-1,-,14,TGTGCCAGCAGCTACAGGGAAACCTACAATGAGCAGTTCTTC,CASSYRETYNEQFF
TRBV28,once,TRBJ2-2,-,13,TGTGCCAGCTGGACAGTGAACACCGGGGAGCTGTTTTTT,CASWTVNTGELFF
TRBV6-5,once,TRBJ2-7,-,12,TGTGCCAGCGGATACAAAGGGTTCGAGCAGTACTTC,CASGYKGFEQYF
TRBV18,-,TRBJ1-1,-,14,TGTGCCAGCTCACCAGTAGGGGCGGGCACTGAAGCTTTCTTT,CASSPVGAGTEAFF
TRBV27,-,TRBJ2-5,-,15,TGTGCCAGCAGTTTATCCTGGATCAACCAAGAGACCCAGTACTTC,CASSLSWINQETQYF
TRBV9,once,TRBJ1-5,-,15,TGTGCCAGCAGCGAGGGGGTTGCGATCAATCAGCCCCAGCATTTT,CASSEGVAINQPQHF
TRBV6-5,-,TRBJ2-3,-,15,TGTGCCAGCAGTTACAGGGGGACTGGGATGGATACGCAGTATTTT,CASSYRGTGMDTQYF
TRBV3-1/TRBV3-2,few,TRBJ1-5,-,13,TGTGCCAGCAGCCAAGATATACATCAGCCCCAGCATTTT,CASSQDIHQPQHF
TRBV18,-,TRBJ2-1,-,13,TGTGCCAGCTCACCGATTTCCTACAATGAGCAGTTCTTC,CASSPISYNEQFF
TRBV2,-,TRBJ2-3,-,15,TGTGCCAGCAGTGAAGACGGGGCGGCGGGGGATACGCAGTATTTT,CASSEDGAAGDTQYF
TRBV9,once,TRBJ2-1,-,14,TGTGCCAGCAGCGTAGGAGGGTCCTACAATGAGCAGTTCTTC,CASSVGGSYNEQFF
TRBV18,-,TRBJ1-1,-,15,TGTGCCAGCTCACCAGGTCTCGACACGGACACTGAAGCTTTCTTT,CASSPGLDTDTEAFF